The sequence of this T cell receptor (beta chain) was determined in a study of blood T cell repertoires in COVID-19. Per germline, CDR1 MNHNY and CDR2 SVGAGI (reference sequence). V shed 9 bases and J 4 bases; nucleotides not matched to a gene: 9. This CDR3 region has 15 residues. The protocol was immunoSEQ multiplex PCR, while the TCRdb copy is restricted to in-frame clones and leaves out a portion. The sample lists approximately 85,000 clones, 87% seen once, with 2.5% to 3.5% in the top ten. The V call is TRBV6-6, the J call TRBJ1-6; 7 bases fit TRBD1. The receptor was isolated from a woman in her forties or fifties with active or convalescent COVID-19. The sequencing input was peripheral blood. The CDR3 sequence is CASSREGAYNSPLHF. The CDR3 coding sequence is TGTGCCAGTTCGCGGGAGGGGGCTTATAATTCACCCCTCCACTTT.